These 27 T cell receptor beta chains share one sample of origin, sequenced in a study of radiotherapy plus CTLA-4 blockade in lung cancer. Only in-frame clones appear in the TCRdb table, and some are missing; sequencing was by immunoSEQ multiplex PCR. The data hold 75,000 to 100,000 clones, with 75% to 85% observed a single time. Material: peripheral blood, obtained from a patient treated with radiotherapy plus ipilimumab. These TCRs come from a human donor with non-small cell lung cancer who had a partial response to radiotherapy plus ipilimumab.

The chain links TRBV5-4 to TRBJ1-2; D gene uncertain. The V gene lost 1 base and the J gene lost 3 bases, with 10 bases spanning the gap. From germline, CDR1 is SGHNT and CDR2 YYREEE (reference sequence). The CDR3 spans 14 residues. The CDR3 loop is CASSLPRGDYGYTF. CDR3 DNA sequence: TGTGCCAGCAGCTTGCCTCGGGGAGACTATGGCTACACCTTC.

The chain is built from TRBV5-4 and TRBJ1-5, with 11 positions matching TRBD1. V trimming: 4 bases; J trimming: 7 bases; junction bases outside the gene matches: 7. The CDR3 is 15 residues long. Per the germline V gene, CDR1 is SGHNT and CDR2 is YYREEE (reference sequence). The CDR3 nucleotides read TGTGCCAGCAGCGCGGACAGGGGGCAGGGACAGCCCCAGCATTTT. Translated: CASSADRGQGQPQHF.

The chain employs TRBV11-2 and TRBJ2-1; 7 nucleotides line up with TRBD1. The CDR3 has 14 amino acids. CDR1 is SGHAT and CDR2 is FQNNGV in the germline V gene. With V trimmed by 3 bases and J by 8 bases, 7 bases remained unmatched. The CDR3 region is CASSLGDSLDEQFF. The DNA for the CDR3 is TGTGCCAGCAGCTTGGGGGACAGTTTGGATGAGCAGTTCTTC.

V usage is TRBV5-1 and J usage is TRBJ2-2, with 8 bases fitting TRBD1. CDR1 and CDR2 from the germline V gene are SGHRS and YFSETQ. CDR3 length: 16 amino acids. J was trimmed by 6 bases and V by 0 bases; bases with no gene match: 7. The CDR3, as DNA: TGCGCCAGCAGCTTGGCCCAGGGGGCATATGCCGGGGAGCTGTTTTTT. Translating it yields CASSLAQGAYAGELFF.

V is TRBV7-9 and J is TRBJ1-4; D gene uncertain. Germline V gives CDR1 SEHNR, CDR2 FQNEAQ (reference sequence). V was trimmed by 6 bases and J by 0 bases, leaving 5 bases between them. The CDR3 sequence is 13 residues long. The CDR3: CASRAATNEKLFF. CDR3 nucleotides: TGTGCCAGCAGGGCTGCAACTAATGAAAAACTGTTTTTT.

This chain joins TRBV6-1 and TRBJ1-5; unclear D gene. Trimming removed 4 bases at V and 3 bases at J, with 7 bases between. Germline V gene lookup returns CDR1 MNHNS and CDR2 SASEGT. The CDR3 runs to 13 residues. CDR3 loop: CASSGQANQPQHF. CDR3 DNA: TGTGCCAGCAGTGGGCAGGCCAATCAGCCCCAGCATTTT.

The chain combines TRBV30 with TRBJ1-2, with a weak D call TRBD1 (5 bases). Germline loops: CDR1 GTSNPN, CDR2 SVGIG (reference sequence). The CDR3 runs to 12 residues. Trimming stripped 5 bases from V and 14 bases from J, with 21 bases between. The CDR3: CAWASTGERVTF. DNA of the CDR3: TGTGCCTGGGCCAGTACGGGGGAAAGAGTGACCTTC. The whole variable domain, remainder taken from reference TRBV30 and TRBJ1-2, is SQTIHQWPATLVQPVGSPLSLECTVEGTSNPNLYWYRQAAGRGLQLLFYSVGIGQISSEVPQNLSASRPQDRQFILSSKKLLLSDSGFYLCAWASTGERVTFGSGTRLTVV.

The chain joins TRBV19 to TRBJ2-2; a weak D match, TRBD1 (5 bases). The CDR3 consists of 16 residues. CDR1 and CDR2 (germline): LNHDA, SQIVND (reference sequence). The V gene lost 4 bases and the J gene lost 2 bases, with 14 bases spanning the gap. The chain's CDR3 is CASSTNRQRNTGELFF. The DNA for the CDR3 is TGTGCCAGTAGTACTAACAGACAGCGTAACACCGGGGAGCTGTTTTTT.

Written as DNA, the CDR3 is TGCGCCAGCAGCCGGTGGGCAGCTCACACAGATACGCAGTATTTT. It translates to CASSRWAAHTDTQYF. This chain links TRBV10-1 with TRBJ2-3; D is undetermined. Germline loops: CDR1 WNHNN, CDR2 SYGVQD (reference sequence). The length of the CDR3 is 15 residues. V gave up 6 bases and J gave up 2 bases, with 15 bases separating them.

The V call is TRBV28, the J call TRBJ1-1; unclear D gene. The V gene's germline CDR1 is MDHEN and CDR2 SYDVKM. This CDR3 has 11 amino acids. Trimming took 6 bases from V and 6 from J, leaving 8 bases between them. The CDR3 nucleotides are TGTGCCAGCAGCCTCAGTCCTGAAGCTTTCTTT. Protein product: CASSLSPEAFF.

The rearrangement uses TRBV19 and TRBJ2-7; TRBD2 aligns across 7 bases. Germline V CDR1 and CDR2: LNHDA, SQIVND (reference sequence). J was trimmed by 2 bases and V by 3 bases; bases with no gene match: 4. This CDR3 has 14 amino acids. The CDR3 reads CASSIGLGTYEQYF. The CDR3 DNA sequence: TGTGCCAGTAGTATTGGACTAGGGACCTACGAGCAGTACTTC. The entire variable domain, with the rest obtained from reference TRBV19 and TRBJ2-7, is as follows: DGGITQSPKYLFRKEGQNVTLSCEQNLNHDAMYWYRQDPGQGLRLIYYSQIVNDFQKGDIAEGYSVSREKKESFPLTVTSAQKNPTAFYLCASSIGLGTYEQYFGPGTRLTVT.

V gene TRBV7-9 combines with J gene TRBJ2-2, with D possibly matching TRBD2 (6 bases). Germline CDR1 and CDR2: SEHNR and FQNEAQ (reference sequence). The V gene lost 4 bases and the J gene lost 7 bases, with 13 bases spanning the gap. This CDR3 contains 14 residues. The CDR3 DNA reads as TGTGCCAGCAGCTGGCGGGGATCAGGCGGGGAGCTGTTTTTT. It is translated as CASSWRGSGGELFF.

V gene TRBV27 combines with J gene TRBJ1-4, with 8 bases aligning to TRBD1. After removal of 5 bases from V and 8 bases from J, the junction contained 10 bases not matched to a gene. The CDR3 loop spans 15 amino acids. In germline, CDR1 is MNHEY, CDR2 SMNVEV (reference sequence). In DNA, the CDR3 is TGTGCCAGCAGTCGACTGGGACAGGAGTTCGAAAAACTGTTTTTT. It is translated as CASSRLGQEFEKLFF.

This clone has just a few counts. The CDR3, as DNA: TGTGCCACCAGCAGAGGGGACAGGGGAGGCGAAAAACTGTTTTTT. This translates into CATSRGDRGGEKLFF. The V and J genes are TRBV15 and TRBJ1-4; TRBD1 matches at 10 bases. The CDR3 has 15 amino acids. Germline CDR1 LNHNV, CDR2 YYDKDF (reference sequence). J was trimmed by 8 bases and V by 1 base; bases with no gene match: 4.

This sequence joins TRBV5-4 and TRBJ2-5, with 12 bases lining up with TRBD2. J was trimmed by 2 bases and V by 1 base; bases with no gene match: 3. The CDR3 is 16 residues long. Germline V gene data show CDR1 as SGHNT and CDR2 as YYREEE (reference sequence). CDR3 nucleotides: TGTGCCAGCAGCTTGAGGCTAGCGGGAGGGCAAGAGACCCAGTACTTC. Translating gives CASSLRLAGGQETQYF. The entire variable domain, with the rest obtained from reference TRBV5-4 and TRBJ2-5, is as follows: ETGVTQSPTHLIKTRGQQVTLRCSSQSGHNTVSWYQQALGQGPQFIFQYYREEENGRGNFPPRFSGLQFPNYSSELNVNALELDDSALYLCASSLRLAGGQETQYFGPGTRLLVL.

CDR3 sequence reads: CAISEGSGRYNEQFF. The CDR3 bases are TGTGCCATCAGTGAGGGTAGCGGGAGGTACAATGAGCAGTTCTTC. V usage is TRBV10-3 and J usage is TRBJ2-1, with 10 nucleotides matching TRBD2. The germline V gene has CDR1 ENHRY and CDR2 SYGVKD. There are 15 residues in the CDR3. V shed 2 bases, J shed 4 bases, and the junction held 2 bases outside the gene matches.

This clone was detected once. The J gene is TRBJ2-7, the V gene TRBV29-1; TRBD1 aligns across 7 bases. From germline, CDR1 is SQVTM and CDR2 ANQGSEA. V was clipped by 5 bases and J by 3 bases; unmatched bases: 1. The CDR3 covers 11 residues. In nucleotides, the CDR3 is TGCAGCGTTAGGACAGGCTACGAGCAGTACTTC. It specifies CSVRTGYEQYF.

The chain combines TRBV28 with TRBJ1-1, with 9 bases lining up with TRBD1. Germline CDR1 and CDR2: MDHEN and SYDVKM. V gave up 5 bases and J gave up 5 bases; unmatched junction bases: 12. This CDR3 spans 16 amino acids. The CDR3 bases are TGTGCCAGCAGTCCACCCGGGACAGGGAGCTGGACTGAAGCTTTCTTT. It translates to CASSPPGTGSWTEAFF.

The rearrangement links TRBV11-2 to TRBJ2-6; 10 nucleotides align to TRBD2. Germline CDR1 and CDR2: SGHAT and FQNNGV. CDR3 length equals 19 residues. The junction had 7 bases not matched to a gene; V was cut back by 1 base and J by 1 base. CDR3 DNA: TGTGCCAGCAGCTTAGTCCTAGCGGGAGAGCTATCTGGGGCCAACGTCCTGACTTTC. The encoded protein is CASSLVLAGELSGANVLTF.

This sequence joins TRBV29-1 and TRBJ2-1; 10 nucleotides agree with TRBD2. Germline CDR1 is SQVTM and CDR2 is ANQGSEA. V was pared by 4 bases and J by 4 bases, with 7 bases of the junction left unmatched. CDR3 length: 15 amino acids. The CDR3 sequence is CSVGLAGGLYNEQFF. The CDR3 DNA reads TGCAGCGTTGGACTAGCGGGTGGCCTATACAATGAGCAGTTCTTC.

The V call is TRBV10-1, the J call TRBJ2-7; 9 positions agree with TRBD2. Germline assignment: CDR1 WNHNN and CDR2 SYGVQD (reference sequence). J gave up 7 bases and V 5 bases, and 12 bases lay outside the gene matches. This CDR3 has 15 residues. The CDR3 sequence is CASSSAGGPAGEQYF. DNA for the CDR3: TGCGCCAGCAGTTCAGCGGGAGGCCCCGCCGGAGAGCAGTACTTC.

The V and J genes are TRBV10-2 and TRBJ1-2; 7 bases map to TRBD1. Germline lookup yields CDR1 WSHSY and CDR2 SAAADI. The length of the CDR3 is 15 residues. Germline trimming cut 3 bases from V and 6 bases from J; bases unmatched to any gene: 10. CDR3: CASSDHRQGMNGYTF. The CDR3 DNA reads as TGCGCCAGCAGTGACCATCGACAGGGAATGAATGGCTACACCTTC.

The chain uses TRBV2 and TRBJ2-1; 7 positions agree with TRBD2. Germline trimming cut 6 bases from V and 8 bases from J; bases unmatched to any gene: 16. The CDR3 sequence is 16 residues long. Looked up from germline, CDR1 is SNHLY and CDR2 is FYNNEI. CDR3 sequence (DNA): TGTGCCAGCAGGGAAATCACGGGGAGGGCCTGGGATGAGCAGTTCTTC. Its protein product is CASREITGRAWDEQFF.

The J gene is TRBJ2-3, the V gene TRBV2; D is possibly TRBD1 (6 bases). Between the trimmed V and J ends, which lost 7 bases and 4 bases, there was a span of 18 bases. Germline V gives CDR1 SNHLY, CDR2 FYNNEI. CDR3 length: 15 residues. CDR3 protein: CASTRDRQGPDTQYF. The CDR3 region has the DNA TGTGCCAGCACCCGAGACAGGCAGGGACCAGATACGCAGTATTTT.

The V gene is TRBV29-1, the J gene TRBJ2-7, with D possibly TRBD2 on 5 matching bases. Looked up from germline, CDR1 is SQVTM and CDR2 is ANQGSEA. The germline V and J ends were trimmed by 7 bases and 3 bases, with 13 bases remaining between them. The CDR3 covers 12 residues. In DNA, the CDR3 is TGCAGCGCCCGAGGGTCCTACTACGAGCAGTACTTC. Translated, it gives CSARGSYYEQYF.

This chain joins TRBV2 and TRBJ2-1; 15 nucleotides agree with TRBD2. Trimming removed 5 bases from V and 5 bases from J; junction bases left unmatched: 10. CDR1 is SNHLY and CDR2 is FYNNEI in the germline V gene. The CDR3 consists of 18 residues. The CDR3: CASSFRTGLAGGNNEQFF. The DNA for the CDR3 is TGTGCCAGCAGTTTTCGTACTGGACTAGCGGGAGGGAACAATGAGCAGTTCTTC.

This chain links TRBV2 with TRBJ2-2; D may be TRBD1 (5 bases). With 3 bases removed from V and 5 bases from J, the gap between germline ends came to 10 bases. Germline V gene lookup returns CDR1 SNHLY and CDR2 FYNNEI. The CDR3 covers 14 residues. This chain's CDR3 is CASSDRVGTGELFF. DNA for the CDR3: TGTGCCAGCAGTGACAGGGTTGGAACCGGGGAGCTGTTTTTT.